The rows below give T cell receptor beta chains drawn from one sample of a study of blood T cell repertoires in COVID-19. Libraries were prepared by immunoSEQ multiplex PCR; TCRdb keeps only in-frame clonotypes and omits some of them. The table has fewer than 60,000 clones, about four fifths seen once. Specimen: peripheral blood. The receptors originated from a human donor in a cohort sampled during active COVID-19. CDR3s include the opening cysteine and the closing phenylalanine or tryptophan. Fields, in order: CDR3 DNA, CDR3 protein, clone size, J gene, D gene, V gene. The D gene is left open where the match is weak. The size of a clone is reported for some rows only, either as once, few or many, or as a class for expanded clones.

TGTGCCAGCACCAAAACCGGGGGATCCTACAATGAGCAGTTCTTC CASTKTGGSYNEQFF . TRBJ2-1 . TRBV11-3
TGTGCCAGCAGCGCGACGGACAGGGGAGTTGGAAAACTGTTTTTT CASSATDRGVGKLFF once TRBJ1-4 TRBD1 TRBV7-9
TGTGCCAGCTCACCAACAGGTAATGAGCAGTTCTTC CASSPTGNEQFF . TRBJ2-1 . TRBV18
TGTGCCATCAGTCCCGGACTAGCGGGGCCTTGGGAGCTGTTTTTT CAISPGLAGPWELFF . TRBJ2-2 TRBD2 TRBV10-3
TGCAGCGTTCAGGGTGCCTACGAGCAGTACTTC CSVQGAYEQYF . TRBJ2-7 . TRBV29-1
TGTGCCAGCAGCCTCGACAGGTTCAATTCACCCCTCCACTTT CASSLDRFNSPLHF . TRBJ1-6 . TRBV3-1/TRBV3-2
TGTGCCAGCAGCCCACAGGGGGGGGTAGATACGCAGTATTTT CASSPQGGVDTQYF . TRBJ2-3 . TRBV9
TGTGCCATAGCGGGGAACAACAATGAGCAGTTCTTC CAIAGNNNEQFF once TRBJ2-1 TRBD2 TRBV24-1
TGTGCCAGCAGCCCCCCGGGGGGGAAACTGTTTTTT CASSPPGGKLFF . TRBJ1-4 . TRBV7-8
TGTGCCAGCTCAAAACAGGGTCCCTACGAGCAGTACTTC CASSKQGPYEQYF . TRBJ2-7 . TRBV18
TGTGCCAGCAGCAGGCCAGGGACAGAAGCTTTCTTT CASSRPGTEAFF . TRBJ1-1 . TRBV7-8
TGTGCCAGCAGCTTAGTACAGGGGGACTATGGCTACACCTTC CASSLVQGDYGYTF . TRBJ1-2 TRBD1 TRBV7-2
TGTGCCATCAGTGAGTCAGGCGGTGCCTCAGGGGAGCAGTTCTTC CAISESGGASGEQFF once TRBJ2-1 . TRBV10-3
TGCGCCAGCAGCTTGGTCCAGAGGGCTACTAATGAAAAACTGTTTTTT CASSLVQRATNEKLFF few TRBJ1-4 . TRBV5-1
TGTGCCAGCAGCGCAGGACAGGGGAGGGCAACTAATGAAAAACTGTTTTTT CASSAGQGRATNEKLFF few TRBJ1-4 TRBD1 TRBV9
TGCGCCAGCAGCTTCCGACTAGCGGGAGTTTCAGGTAAAAACAATGAGCAGTTCTTC CASSFRLAGVSGKNNEQFF . TRBJ2-1 TRBD2 TRBV5-1
TGTGCCAGTAGTCCTCTAGCGGGAGTGGGGAATGAGCAGTTCTTC CASSPLAGVGNEQFF . TRBJ2-1 TRBD2 TRBV19
TGTGCCAGTAGTCCCGGGGCAGGGGCTGAAGCTTTCTTT CASSPGAGAEAFF . TRBJ1-1 . TRBV19
TGCAGCGTCGAAGGGGAGTCAGGCTACGAGCAGTACTTC CSVEGESGYEQYF . TRBJ2-7 . TRBV29-1
TGTGCCAGCAGTCGACAGGGGGTGAACACTGAAGCTTTCTTT CASSRQGVNTEAFF . TRBJ1-1 TRBD1 TRBV6-5
TGTGCCAGCAGTCCACTAGCGGGGTCCTACAATGAGCAGTTCTTC CASSPLAGSYNEQFF . TRBJ2-1 TRBD2 TRBV7-2
TGTGCCAGCAGTGCCAGCGGGGGCTTTAGCAATCAGCCCCAGCATTTT CASSASGGFSNQPQHF . TRBJ1-5 . TRBV6-1
TGTGCCAGTAGTCGAGCTAGCGGTTCCTACGAGCAGTACTTC CASSRASGSYEQYF . TRBJ2-7 TRBD2 TRBV19
TGTGCCAGCAGCCCCGACATTCCGGGGAATCAGCCCCAGCATTTT CASSPDIPGNQPQHF . TRBJ1-5 . TRBV7-9
TGTGCCAGCAGTCCGGACAGGGTCGGTCAGCCCCAGCATTTT CASSPDRVGQPQHF . TRBJ1-5 TRBD1 TRBV27
TGTGCCAGCAGCTTTGGGGGACAGGGGTCAAAACAGTACTTC CASSFGGQGSKQYF . TRBJ2-7 TRBD1 TRBV5-6
TGTGCCAGCAGCTTAAGAGCCCAGCGGGAGCTCCCCGGGGAGCTGTTTTTT CASSLRAQRELPGELFF . TRBJ2-2 TRBD2 TRBV7-3
TGTGCCAGTAGTGCAAGGGGCCGGGGAGGGGGAACTGAAGCTTTCTTT CASSARGRGGGTEAFF once TRBJ1-1 . TRBV19
TGTGCCAGCAGTAGGGACAGCTCCGGGGATCAGCCCCAGCATTTT CASSRDSSGDQPQHF . TRBJ1-5 TRBD1 TRBV2
TGTGCCAGCAACCAACAGGGGGGCAATCAGCCCCAGCATTTT CASNQQGGNQPQHF . TRBJ1-5 TRBD1 TRBV2
TGTGCCATCAGTTTTGGCAGTGAGCAGTTCTTC CAISFGSEQFF medium-sized TRBJ2-1 . TRBV10-3
TGCGCCAGCAGCCCCCAACTCGGGGACAGGGCGAACACTGAAGCTTTCTTT CASSPQLGDRANTEAFF . TRBJ1-1 TRBD1 TRBV5-1
TGTGCCAGCAGCTTAGGGCTCAGGGTCGGTGACACTGAAGCTTTCTTT CASSLGLRVGDTEAFF . TRBJ1-1 . TRBV11-3
TGCGCCAGCACCGACAGGGGCCCTGGTGTTACTGAAGCTTTCTTT CASTDRGPGVTEAFF . TRBJ1-1 TRBD1 TRBV5-1
TGTGCCAGCAGTCCCGGACAGTTCTCTGGGGCCAACGTCCTGACTTTC CASSPGQFSGANVLTF few TRBJ2-6 . TRBV28
TGTGCCAGTAGAAAACCGGGACAGTTCGGTAGTGAGCAGTTCTTC CASRKPGQFGSEQFF . TRBJ2-1 TRBD1 TRBV19
TGTGCCAGCAGCTTAGCGCAGGCATCAGGGCCCCAGCATTTT CASSLAQASGPQHF few TRBJ1-5 . TRBV7-8
TGTGCCAGCAGCGGCGGGACTAGCCCTTTGGGGCCCCAGTACTTC CASSGGTSPLGPQYF . TRBJ2-5 TRBD2 TRBV9
TGTGCCACAGGGAAAGGGGATCAGCCCCAGCATTTT CATGKGDQPQHF few TRBJ1-5 . TRBV10-3
TGTGCCAGCCGACTAGTCGGAGAGACCCAGTACTTC CASRLVGETQYF . TRBJ2-5 . TRBV25-1
TGCAGTGCTAGTCTTCCCGGGGGTCAGGAGACCCAGTACTTC CSASLPGGQETQYF once TRBJ2-5 . TRBV20-1
TGTGCCAGCCCCCAGACATTAGGCAATCAGCCCCAGCATTTT CASPQTLGNQPQHF . TRBJ1-5 . TRBV9
TGTGCCAGCAGTTCGGGCGGGAGGAGGCTACTAAACATTCAGTACTTC CASSSGGRRLLNIQYF . TRBJ2-4 TRBD2 TRBV28
TGCGCCAGCAGCCAACCACCCGGCGGACCGAGACAGATTGCTAATGAAAAACTGTTTTTT CASSQPPGGPRQIANEKLFF . TRBJ1-4 . TRBV4-1
TGTGCCAGCAGCCAGGGCGGAGGACTAGCGGCCGCCGGGGAGCTGTTTTTT CASSQGGGLAAAGELFF . TRBJ2-2 TRBD2 TRBV3-1/TRBV3-2
TGTGCCAGCAGCCAAGGGACAGGGGGTGTATTTGGCTACACCTTC CASSQGTGGVFGYTF . TRBJ1-2 TRBD1 TRBV4-2